Given below is one TCR beta chain in context. Its specificity is unknown. Possible read error: a much larger clone is one base away. This same CDR3 is encoded by further DNA sequences in the sample. An approximately 220 ng quantity of DNA, 29,000 or so T cell genomes, went into the sorted-subset replicate PCRs. Sequenced by immunoSEQ multiplex PCR; TCRdb stores in-frame clones only, minus some. The table lists about 680,000 clones, around 67% of them singletons. This sample stems from a study of shared clonotypes between healthy human individuals. Study-wide results and caveats: The expectation was that sequencing depth would affect clonotype sharing among donors. Researchers found naive subsets generally carried larger estimated richness than memory subsets.

Germline-derived CDR1 and CDR2 are MGHRA and YSYEKL. The V segment lost 0 bases and the J segment 10 bases; nucleotides outside the gene matches: 12. CDR3 length: 17 amino acids. The genes are TRBV4-1 and TRBJ2-1; 10 bases line up with TRBD2. The material sequenced was memory CD4+ T cells sorted from blood. Regarding subset: CD45RA-negative fraction. This clonotype was sampled from a woman aged 30 to 39 in good health. The CDR3 is CASSQDFLAGVPNEQFF. The CDR3 bases are TGCGCCAGCAGCCAAGACTTTCTAGCGGGAGTACCCAACGAGCAGTTCTTC.